The 32 T cell receptor beta chains presented below share a single source sample, sequenced in a study of T cells in localized non-small cell lung cancer (dated by TCRdb to the early 2020s). The library relied on the immunoSEQ multiplex PCR assay. The table comes from immuneACCESS by way of TCRdb, which keeps in-frame sequences with V and J called. Part of the clones is missing from these tables; in studies checked, under half for an unresolved V gene and the rest for unknown reasons. This sample lists tens of thousands of clones; roughly 87% were detected once. Around 16% of the sample is taken by the ten largest. Here the sequenced sample was peripheral blood, taken before any cancer treatment. These receptors were collected from a man aged 40 to 69 with stage I squamous cell lung carcinoma.

The chain links TRBV7-9 to TRBJ1-5; D is possibly TRBD1 (6 bases). The germline V and J ends were trimmed by 4 bases and 0 bases, with 10 bases remaining between them. CDR1 is SEHNR, CDR2 FQNEAQ, per germline (reference sequence). The CDR3 has 15 amino acids. CDR3: CASSSTGNSNQPQHF. The CDR3, as DNA: TGTGCCAGCAGCTCTACAGGGAATAGCAATCAGCCCCAGCATTTT.

The chain uses TRBV5-1 and TRBJ1-5; 8 bases fit TRBD1. The junction had 6 bases not matched to a gene; V was cut back by 4 bases and J by 6 bases. CDR3 length: 14 amino acids. Germline V gives CDR1 SGHRS, CDR2 YFSETQ. The CDR3 loop reads CASSPGTGVQPQHF. The CDR3 region has the DNA TGCGCCAGCAGCCCCGGGACAGGTGTTCAGCCCCAGCATTTT.

This sequence joins TRBV6-1 and TRBJ2-7; possible D gene TRBD1, 6 bases. Germline CDR1 and CDR2: MNHNS and SASEGT. With 6 bases removed from V and 2 bases from J, the gap between germline ends came to 14 bases. The CDR3 totals 14 residues. The CDR3 here is CASRLGQTTYEQYF. The CDR3 nucleotides are TGTGCCAGCAGATTGGGACAAACGACCTACGAGCAGTACTTC.

The chain links TRBV7-7 to TRBJ2-5; no clear D. Trimming stripped 1 base from V and 5 bases from J, with 8 bases between. Germline CDR1 is SSHAT and CDR2 is FNYEAQ (reference sequence). This CDR3 is 13 amino acids long. The DNA of the CDR3 is TGTGCCAGCAGCTTAGGGGGTACCGAGACCCAGTACTTC. It is translated as CASSLGGTETQYF.

CDR3: CASSPGTGNHNEQFF. The CDR3 nucleotides read TGTGCCAGCAGCCCCGGGACAGGTAACCACAATGAGCAGTTCTTC. The chain is built from TRBV5-4 and TRBJ2-1; 8 nucleotides line up with TRBD1. Germline V lookup: CDR1 SGHNT, CDR2 YYREEE (reference sequence). The CDR3 consists of 15 residues. V was clipped by 4 bases and J by 5 bases; unmatched bases: 8. Combining the CDR3 with reference TRBV5-4 and TRBJ2-1 gives the whole variable domain ETGVTQSPTHLIKTRGQQVTLRCSSQSGHNTVSWYQQALGQGPQFIFQYYREEENGRGNFPPRFSGLQFPNYSSELNVNALELDDSALYLCASSPGTGNHNEQFFGPGTRLTVL.

This chain links TRBV11-1 with TRBJ2-2, with D perhaps TRBD1 or TRBD2 (5 bases each). The germline gives CDR1 SGHAT, CDR2 FQDESV (reference sequence). The V gene lost 2 bases and the J gene lost 0 bases, with 7 bases spanning the gap. This CDR3 is 15 amino acids long. The CDR3, as DNA: TGTGCCAGCAGCTTATCGGGGCCGAACACCGGGGAGCTGTTTTTT. It translates to CASSLSGPNTGELFF.

The sample holds a few counts of this clone. The chain links TRBV2 to TRBJ1-6; unclear D gene. Germline-derived CDR1 and CDR2 are SNHLY and FYNNEI. The CDR3 spans 13 residues. V shed 8 bases and J shed 3 bases, with 8 bases lying between them. DNA of the CDR3: TGTGCCAGCCGGGCAGGCTATAATTCACCCCTCCACTTT. Translated, it gives CASRAGYNSPLHF.

The V gene is TRBV6-5, the J gene TRBJ1-2, with TRBD1 matching 9 bases. There are 14 residues in the CDR3. V was clipped by 6 bases and J by 3 bases; unmatched bases: 5. Germline lookup yields CDR1 MNHEY and CDR2 SVGAGI. This CDR3 is CASRSGDRDYGYTF. The CDR3 coding sequence is TGTGCCAGCAGAAGTGGGGACAGGGACTATGGCTACACCTTC.

The V gene is TRBV5-1, the J gene TRBJ1-2, with TRBD1 identical over 8 bases. The germline CDR1 and CDR2 sequences are SGHRS and YFSETQ. V shed 3 bases, J shed 3 bases, and the junction held 1 base outside the gene matches. The CDR3 runs 13 residues. The DNA for the CDR3 is TGCGCCAGCAGCTCGGGACAGGACTATGGCTACACCTTC. Translating gives CASSSGQDYGYTF.

The rearrangement uses TRBV7-6 and TRBJ1-6; D not resolved. The V gene's germline CDR1 is SGHVS and CDR2 FNYEAQ. This CDR3 is built from 13 residues. V lost 5 bases to trimming and J lost 9 bases, with 11 bases between them. CDR3: CASSQGAGSPLHF. The CDR3 DNA reads TGTGCCAGCAGCCAAGGAGCGGGTTCACCCCTCCACTTT.

The chain links TRBV18 to TRBJ1-2, with 9 bases identical to TRBD1. There are 18 residues in the CDR3. The V gene's germline CDR1 is KGHSH and CDR2 LQKENI. Trimming took 6 bases from V and 6 from J; bases not matched to a gene: 20. The CDR3 bases are TGTGCCAGCTCTCCTGCCGGGACAGGGAACCTCCTCGTTCATGGCTACACCTTC. This sequence encodes CASSPAGTGNLLVHGYTF.

This chain uses TRBV4-1 with TRBJ2-3; 10 bases line up with TRBD2. The germline CDR1 and CDR2 sequences are MGHRA and YSYEKL. The V segment lost 0 bases and the J segment 6 bases; nucleotides outside the gene matches: 18. This CDR3 has 20 residues. The DNA for the CDR3 is TGCGCCAGCAGCCAAGACCCGTTGGGGGCGAGTAGCGGGGGGCGGGATACGCAGTATTTT. Translation: CASSQDPLGASSGGRDTQYF.

This rearrangement joins TRBV6-5 to TRBJ1-1, with D unclear. This CDR3 is built from 13 residues. Germline assignment: CDR1 MNHEY and CDR2 SVGAGI. V was cut by 3 bases and J by 4 bases, with 9 bases left in between. CDR3: CASSYRRSTEAFF. In DNA form, the CDR3 reads TGTGCCAGCAGTTATCGGAGAAGCACTGAAGCTTTCTTT.

This clone was counted once. The chain recombines TRBV7-9 with TRBJ1-1; tentatively, D is TRBD1 (5 bases). The germline V and J ends were trimmed by 6 bases and 4 bases, with 15 bases remaining between them. This CDR3 is built from 14 residues. Germline values: CDR1 SEHNR, CDR2 FQNEAQ (reference sequence). The DNA of the CDR3 is TGTGCCAGCAGAGCGGAGGGGAGTGGCACTGAAGCTTTCTTT. This encodes CASRAEGSGTEAFF.

The genes are TRBV5-4 and TRBJ1-4; the match to TRBD1 covers 12 bases. This CDR3 has 15 amino acids. The V and J ends lost 3 bases and 7 bases, in that order; junction bases with no gene match: 4. Germline-derived CDR1 and CDR2 are SGHNT and YYREEE (reference sequence). The CDR3 DNA follows: TGTGCCAGCAGCTCGGGACAGGGGGCCGGTGAAAAACTGTTTTTT. Translation gives CASSSGQGAGEKLFF.

This clone has a handful of counts. The V gene is TRBV28, the J gene TRBJ1-2, with D tentatively TRBD1 (6 bases). V was pared by 3 bases and J by 7 bases, with 24 bases between. The CDR3 runs to 17 residues. CDR1 is MDHEN, CDR2 SYDVKM, per germline. CDR3 protein: CASSFRRLLRGIVGYTF. The DNA of the CDR3 is TGTGCCAGCAGTTTTCGGAGGCTCCTGAGGGGGATTGTTGGCTACACCTTC.

The J gene is TRBJ2-5, the V gene TRBV5-1; D is perhaps TRBD1 (5 bases). CDR1 and CDR2 (germline): SGHRS, YFSETQ. The ends were cut back, 7 bases at V and 3 bases at J, with 13 bases in the middle. The CDR3 length is 13 residues. The CDR3 DNA sequence: TGCGCCAGCTGCCGGTCAGGGAAAGAGACCCAGTACTTC. Its translation: CASCRSGKETQYF.

The V call is TRBV11-2, the J call TRBJ1-2; a weak D match, TRBD1 (5 bases). The germline gives CDR1 SGHAT, CDR2 FQNNGV. The length of the CDR3 is 13 residues. Trimming pared 1 base from V and 4 bases from J, leaving 7 bases between. The CDR3 region is CASSLAGGYGYTF. The CDR3 nucleotides are TGTGCCAGCAGCTTAGCTGGGGGCTATGGCTACACCTTC.

The chain joins TRBV29-1 to TRBJ1-4; D not certain. Deletions cut 3 bases from V and 12 bases from J, with 8 bases between. The length of the CDR3 is 10 residues. CDR1 and CDR2 from the germline V gene are SQVTM and ANQGSEA. This CDR3 is CSVDPNELFF. DNA for the CDR3: TGCAGCGTTGACCCGAATGAACTGTTTTTT.

The genes are TRBV19 and TRBJ1-1; D is perhaps TRBD1 (6 bases). CDR1 LNHDA and CDR2 SQIVND come from the germline V gene (reference sequence). The CDR3 extends over 16 amino acids. V lost 6 bases to trimming and J lost 1 base, with 18 bases between them. CDR3 sequence: CASSSSGALPNTEAFF. DNA of the CDR3: TGTGCCAGTAGCTCCTCGGGGGCCCTGCCGAACACTGAAGCTTTCTTT.

The chain is built from TRBV9 and TRBJ1-1; D is possibly TRBD1 (6 bases). CDR1 SGDLS and CDR2 YYNGEE come from the germline V gene. CDR3 length equals 15 residues. The ends were cut back, 3 bases at V and 0 bases at J, with 12 bases in the middle. CDR3 sequence: CASSAPAGVNTEAFF. The CDR3 bases are TGTGCCAGCAGCGCCCCGGCAGGGGTGAACACTGAAGCTTTCTTT.

The gene calls are TRBV4-3 and TRBJ2-3; 8 bases map to TRBD2. The CDR3 extends over 20 amino acids. The V and J ends lost 0 bases and 1 base, in that order; junction bases with no gene match: 15. Germline-derived CDR1 and CDR2 are LGHNA and YSLEER. The CDR3 protein is CASSQERGKERGRGTDTQYF. The DNA for the CDR3 is TGCGCCAGCAGCCAAGAAAGGGGAAAGGAGCGGGGGCGAGGCACAGATACGCAGTATTTT.

This clone occurred once. This chain joins TRBV6-5 and TRBJ2-1; possibly TRBD1 for D (6 bases). Germline lookup yields CDR1 MNHEY and CDR2 SVGAGI. There are 15 residues in the CDR3. The V end lost 2 bases, the J end lost 8 bases, and 16 bases lay between the germline ends. The chain's CDR3 is CASSYPSAGVHEQFF. Written as DNA, the CDR3 is TGTGCCAGCAGTTACCCTTCTGCAGGGGTCCATGAGCAGTTCTTC.

The chain uses TRBV18 and TRBJ2-7; D may be TRBD1 (5 bases). Germline V gene data show CDR1 as KGHSH and CDR2 as LQKENI. The ends were cut back, 8 bases at V and 0 bases at J, with 17 bases in the middle. CDR3 length: 15 amino acids. DNA for the CDR3: TGTGCCAGCACCGCAGGGTCGATTGGCTCCTACGAGCAGTACTTC. Translated, it gives CASTAGSIGSYEQYF.

J is TRBJ2-3 and V is TRBV5-6; 8 bases fit TRBD1. The CDR3 loop spans 12 amino acids. Germline values: CDR1 SGHDT, CDR2 YYEEEE. The trim removed 5 bases at V and 9 bases at J, leaving 5 bases unmatched. CDR3 DNA: TGTGCCAGCAGTTCCCGACAGGGGACGCAGTATTTT. Translated, it gives CASSSRQGTQYF.

CDR3 residues: CASRPGTTAYGYTF. The CDR3 bases are TGTGCCAGCAGGCCCGGGACGACCGCCTATGGCTACACCTTC. This sequence joins TRBV6-1 and TRBJ1-2; maybe TRBD1 (5 bases). The CDR3 covers 14 residues. The V end lost 6 bases, the J end lost 4 bases, and 15 bases lay between the germline ends. Germline CDR1 is MNHNS and CDR2 is SASEGT.

The V call is TRBV30, the J call TRBJ2-3, with TRBD1 identical over 8 bases. This CDR3 has 17 amino acids. V lost 0 bases, J lost 5 bases, and 13 bases stayed unmatched. Germline V gene data show CDR1 as GTSNPN and CDR2 as SVGIG (reference sequence). The CDR3 reads CAWSVRGRGRLGDTQYF. The CDR3 DNA sequence: TGTGCCTGGAGTGTAAGGGGCAGGGGGCGTTTAGGAGATACGCAGTATTTT.

The V and J genes are TRBV6-6 and TRBJ1-2; perhaps TRBD1 as D (5 bases). Germline values: CDR1 MNHNY, CDR2 SVGAGI (reference sequence). The CDR3 is 14 residues long. V dropped 2 bases and J dropped 1 base, with 8 bases sitting between them. The CDR3 region has the DNA TGTGCCAGCAGTTACGGGACGGGTAACTATGGCTACACCTTC. Its translation is CASSYGTGNYGYTF.

This chain links TRBV27 with TRBJ2-7; 8 bases match TRBD1. This CDR3 region has 13 residues. Germline assignment: CDR1 MNHEY and CDR2 SMNVEV (reference sequence). V dropped 3 bases and J dropped 7; count of bases not matched to a gene: 5. The CDR3 reads CASSFYRGREQYF. CDR3 coding DNA: TGTGCCAGCAGTTTCTACAGGGGGAGGGAGCAGTACTTC.

In its sample, this clone was seen a few times. The chain recombines TRBV7-9 with TRBJ1-5; D is possibly TRBD1 (5 bases). CDR1 and CDR2 (germline): SEHNR, FQNEAQ (reference sequence). V was clipped by 3 bases and J by 0 bases, with 6 bases between them. CDR3 length: 14 amino acids. CDR3 DNA sequence: TGTGCCAGCAGCTTGGACATTAGCAATCAGCCCCAGCATTTT. Translated, it gives CASSLDISNQPQHF.

The chain uses TRBV5-6 and TRBJ2-3; TRBD2 aligns across 14 bases. CDR3 length: 18 residues. V was pared by 4 bases and J by 0 bases, with 7 bases of the junction left unmatched. Germline V gives CDR1 SGHDT, CDR2 YYEEEE. The CDR3 region is CASSLRLAGGLSTDTQYF. As DNA, the CDR3 is TGTGCCAGCAGCCTAAGACTAGCGGGGGGGCTAAGCACAGATACGCAGTATTTT.

The V gene is TRBV11-2, the J gene TRBJ1-2, with TRBD1 as a possible D gene (5 bases). CDR1 is SGHAT, CDR2 FQNNGV, per germline. V lost 7 bases and J 4 bases, leaving 19 bases between the germline ends. The CDR3 is 15 residues long. The CDR3 coding sequence is TGTGCCAGCACCTTCGGTAGGGGACCAATCTATGGCTACACCTTC. Translation gives CASTFGRGPIYGYTF.